This TCR beta chain stems from a study of cytomegalovirus exposure and HLA in healthy donors. Points from the study as a whole: Across donors, most TCRs were seen rarely, yet some public ones were widespread.

Trimming stripped 0 bases from V and 6 bases from J, with 9 bases between. Looked up from germline, CDR1 is GTSNPN and CDR2 is SVGIG (reference sequence). This CDR3 contains 13 residues. As to this clone: What it recognizes is unknown.

Assay: immunoSEQ multiplex PCR; the TCRdb copy retains only in-frame clones and omits some. Of roughly 190,000 clones listed, 86% were seen once; the top ten hold about 7.7%. Specimen: PBMCs. The TCR sequence derives from a man aged 25 to 40 in good health and CMV-seropositive. The chain carries TRBV30 and TRBJ1-5; perhaps TRBD1 as D (6 bases). CDR3 sequence reads: CAWSVVGAQPQHF. The CDR3 DNA reads as TGTGCCTGGAGTGTTGTGGGGGCTCAGCCCCAGCATTTT.